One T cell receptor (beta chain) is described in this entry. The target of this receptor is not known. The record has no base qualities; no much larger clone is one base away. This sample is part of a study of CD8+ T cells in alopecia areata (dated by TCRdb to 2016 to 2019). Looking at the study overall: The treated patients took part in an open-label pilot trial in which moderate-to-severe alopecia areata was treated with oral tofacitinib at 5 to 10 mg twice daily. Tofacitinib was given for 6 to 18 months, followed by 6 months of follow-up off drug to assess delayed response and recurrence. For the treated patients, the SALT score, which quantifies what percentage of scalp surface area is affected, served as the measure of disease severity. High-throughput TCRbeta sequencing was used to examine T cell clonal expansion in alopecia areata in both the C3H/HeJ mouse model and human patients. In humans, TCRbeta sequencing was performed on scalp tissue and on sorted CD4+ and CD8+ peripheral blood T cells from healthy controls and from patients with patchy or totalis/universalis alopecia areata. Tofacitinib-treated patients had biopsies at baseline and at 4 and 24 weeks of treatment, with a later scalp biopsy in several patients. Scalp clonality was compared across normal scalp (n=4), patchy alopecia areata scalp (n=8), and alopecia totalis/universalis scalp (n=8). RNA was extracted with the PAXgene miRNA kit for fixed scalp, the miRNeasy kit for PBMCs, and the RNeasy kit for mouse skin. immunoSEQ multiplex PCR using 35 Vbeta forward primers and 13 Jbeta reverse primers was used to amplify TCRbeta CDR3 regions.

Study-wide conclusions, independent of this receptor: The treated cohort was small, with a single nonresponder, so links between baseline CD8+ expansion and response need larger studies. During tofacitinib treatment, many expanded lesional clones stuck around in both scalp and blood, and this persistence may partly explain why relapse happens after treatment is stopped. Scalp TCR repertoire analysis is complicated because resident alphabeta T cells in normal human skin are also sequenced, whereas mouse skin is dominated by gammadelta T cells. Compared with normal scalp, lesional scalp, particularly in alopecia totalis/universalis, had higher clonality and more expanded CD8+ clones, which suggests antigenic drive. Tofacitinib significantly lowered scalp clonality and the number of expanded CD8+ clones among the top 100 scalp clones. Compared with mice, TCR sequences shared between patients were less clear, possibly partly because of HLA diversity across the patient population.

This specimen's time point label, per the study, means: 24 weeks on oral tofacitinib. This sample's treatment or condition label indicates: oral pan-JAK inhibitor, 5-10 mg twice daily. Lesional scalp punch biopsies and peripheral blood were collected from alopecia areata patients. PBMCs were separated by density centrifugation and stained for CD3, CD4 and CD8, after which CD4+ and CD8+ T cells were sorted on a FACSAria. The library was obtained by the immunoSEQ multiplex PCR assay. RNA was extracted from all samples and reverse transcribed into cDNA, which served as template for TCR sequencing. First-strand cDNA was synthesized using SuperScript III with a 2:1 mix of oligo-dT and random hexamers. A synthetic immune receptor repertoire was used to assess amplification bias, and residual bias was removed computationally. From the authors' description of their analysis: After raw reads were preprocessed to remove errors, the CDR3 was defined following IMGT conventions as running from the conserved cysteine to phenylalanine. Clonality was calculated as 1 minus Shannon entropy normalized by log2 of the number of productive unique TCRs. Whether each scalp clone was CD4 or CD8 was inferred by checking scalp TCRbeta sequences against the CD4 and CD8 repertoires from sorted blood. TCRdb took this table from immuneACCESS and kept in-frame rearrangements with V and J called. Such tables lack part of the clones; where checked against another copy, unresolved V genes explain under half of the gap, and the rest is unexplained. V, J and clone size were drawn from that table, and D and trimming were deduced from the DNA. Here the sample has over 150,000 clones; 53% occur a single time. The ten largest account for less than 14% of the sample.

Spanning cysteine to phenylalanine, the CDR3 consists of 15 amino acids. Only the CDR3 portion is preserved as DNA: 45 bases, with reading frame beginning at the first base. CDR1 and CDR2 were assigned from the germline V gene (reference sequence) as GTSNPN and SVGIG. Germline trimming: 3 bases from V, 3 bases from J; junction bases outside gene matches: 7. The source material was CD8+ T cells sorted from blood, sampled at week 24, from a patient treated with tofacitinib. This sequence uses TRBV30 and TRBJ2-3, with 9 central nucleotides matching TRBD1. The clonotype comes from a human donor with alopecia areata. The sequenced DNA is TGTGCCTGGAGCACCGGGACAGGGCTGACAGATACGCAGTATTTT. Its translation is CAWSTGTGLTDTQYF.